These T cell receptor beta chains were read from a single sample in a study of technical replicates of blood from a handful of donors. Here immunoSEQ multiplex PCR was the method, and the copy in TCRdb shows in-frame clones only, minus some. Of about 82,000 clones listed, 96% are singletons. The source material was T cells isolated from PBMCs. The source is a human donor in good health. Each CDR3 is given with its conserved first and last residue. The D gene is left open where the match is weak. Clone sizes are given selectively: once, few, many, or a class where the clone is expanded.

V gene	clone size	D gene	J gene	CDR3 DNA	CDR3 protein
TRBV4-2	-	TRBD1	TRBJ1-4	TGTGCCAGCAGCCCACAAACAGGGGGCGAAAACAATGAAAAACTGTTTTTT	CASSPQTGGENNEKLFF
TRBV14	-	TRBD1	TRBJ1-2	TGTGCCAGCAGCCAAGAGGATTTCGGACAGGGGGACTATGGCTACACCTTC	CASSQEDFGQGDYGYTF
TRBV27	once	TRBD1	TRBJ2-7	TGTGCCAGCAGTTCATCAGGGGGACCCTACGAGCAGTACTTC	CASSSSGGPYEQYF
TRBV4-3	-	TRBD1	TRBJ1-4	TGCGCCAGCAGCCAAGAAAAGCAAGGACAGGGAGGCGAAAAACTGTTTTTT	CASSQEKQGQGGEKLFF
TRBV4-3	-	TRBD1	TRBJ1-1	TGCGCCAGCAGCACGGACAGGGGTAATGAAGCTTTCTTT	CASSTDRGNEAFF
TRBV28	-	-	TRBJ2-7	TGTGCCTCATCGTTCCGGGGCTACGAGCAGTACTTC	CASSFRGYEQYF
TRBV5-4	-	TRBD2	TRBJ2-7	TGTGCCAGCAGCTCGACTAGCGGGGCCGACTACGAGCAGTACTTC	CASSSTSGADYEQYF
TRBV4-3	-	-	TRBJ1-1	TGCGCCAGCAGCCAAGATGGGCAGGGCACTGAAGCTTTCTTT	CASSQDGQGTEAFF
TRBV27	-	TRBD1	TRBJ2-7	TGTGCCAGCAGTATACTCCGGGACAGCGGACCTTACGAGCAGTACTTC	CASSILRDSGPYEQYF
TRBV4-1	-	TRBD2	TRBJ2-3	TGCGCCAGCAGCTTACTAGCGGGAGGATTGGCTGATACGCAGTATTTT	CASSLLAGGLADTQYF
TRBV10-3	-	TRBD1	TRBJ1-1	TGTGCCATCAGTGGGACAGGAGCCACTGAAGCTTTCTTT	CAISGTGATEAFF
TRBV25-1	-	-	TRBJ1-1	TGTGCCAGCAGTGTGGACAGATCGGTCACTGAAGCTTTCTTT	CASSVDRSVTEAFF
TRBV28	-	-	TRBJ1-2	TGTGCCAGCAGTGAGTGGACTGATGGCTACACCTTC	CASSEWTDGYTF
TRBV4-3	-	-	TRBJ1-2	TGCGCCAGCAGCCAAAGTAATTTCTTGCTCCAGGGCTACACCTTC	CASSQSNFLLQGYTF
TRBV9	-	TRBD2	TRBJ2-7	TGTGCCAGCAGCGCCACGGGGGAGGGGCGAAACGAGCAGTACTTC	CASSATGEGRNEQYF
TRBV11-2	-	-	TRBJ2-3	TGTGCCAGCAGCTTGGGGGGTGTTACGCAGTATTTT	CASSLGGVTQYF
TRBV7-7	-	TRBD2	TRBJ2-1	TGTGCTAGCAGCATCTCGGGGGGGGAGCAGTTCTTC	CASSISGGEQFF
TRBV4-1	-	TRBD1	TRBJ1-2	TGCGCCAGCAGCCAAGAGGGGACAGGGCAATTCTATGGCTACACCTTC	CASSQEGTGQFYGYTF
TRBV6-5	-	TRBD2	TRBJ2-1	TGTGCCAGCAGTTACGCGGGAGGGGGCAATGAGCAGTTCTTC	CASSYAGGGNEQFF
TRBV4-3	-	TRBD2	TRBJ2-1	TGCGCCAGCAGCCCGGGGACTAGCGGAGTCTACAATGAGCAGTTCTTC	CASSPGTSGVYNEQFF
TRBV2	-	TRBD1	TRBJ1-1	TGTGCCAGAGAAGAACAGGGGGTTAATGAAGCTTTCTTT	CAREEQGVNEAFF
TRBV11-2	-	-	TRBJ2-3	TGTGCCAGCAGAGGGGGAACTAGCGACATCAGCACAGATACGCAGTATTTT	CASRGGTSDISTDTQYF
TRBV2	-	TRBD1	TRBJ1-5	TGTGCCAGCAGTGCAGGGGGCCAGCCCCAGCATTTT	CASSAGGQPQHF
TRBV5-1	-	-	TRBJ1-1	TGCGCCAGCAGCCCCGTGAGCCCAGGTGAAGCTTTCTTT	CASSPVSPGEAFF
TRBV4-1	-	-	TRBJ2-3	TGCGCCAGCAGCCAAGGACTAGCAGATACGCAGTATTTT	CASSQGLADTQYF
TRBV28	-	TRBD1	TRBJ1-2	TGTGCCAGCAGTTTGATCTGGACAGGCTCCGAGGATGGCTACACCTTC	CASSLIWTGSEDGYTF
TRBV18	-	TRBD1	TRBJ1-1	TGTGCCAGCTCACCGGACAGGGTGGCCACTGAAGCTTTCTTT	CASSPDRVATEAFF
TRBV10-3	-	TRBD1	TRBJ1-2	TGTGCCATCAGTGCGGACAGGGGATATGGCTACACCTTC	CAISADRGYGYTF